These 29 T cell receptor beta chains were all obtained from the same sample, sequenced in a study of blood T cell repertoires in COVID-19. Sequencing used immunoSEQ multiplex PCR; TCRdb keeps in-frame clones, though not all of them. The sample records roughly 150,000 clones, approximately 84% being singletons. The sequencing sample was made of PBMCs or T cells enriched from blood (not recorded which). These receptors originate from a middle-aged man in a cohort exposed to, infected with or recovered from COVID-19 (not recorded which).

The chain links TRBV5-4 to TRBJ1-2; D gene ambiguous. Germline assignment: CDR1 SGHNT and CDR2 YYREEE (reference sequence). V was trimmed by 0 bases and J by 6 bases, leaving 12 bases between them. The CDR3 is made up of 14 amino acids. CDR3 sequence: CASSLGGPLDGYTF. The CDR3 DNA follows: TGTGCCAGCAGCTTGGGTGGTCCACTGGATGGCTACACCTTC.

The chain carries TRBV5-1 and TRBJ2-7; TRBD2 is a possible D gene (6 bases). Trimming left V 3 bases short and J 4 bases short, with 20 bases between. The CDR3 is 16 residues long. CDR1 SGHRS and CDR2 YFSETQ come from the germline V gene. The CDR3 reads CASSSALGRDSYEQYF. For the CDR3, the DNA is TGCGCCAGCAGCTCGGCCTTAGGGCGGGACTCGTACGAGCAGTACTTC.

The chain couples TRBV7-6 to TRBJ2-7; 13 bases map to TRBD2. The CDR3 is 15 amino acids. V trimming: 5 bases; J trimming: 4 bases; junction bases outside the gene matches: 5. CDR1 and CDR2 (germline): SGHVS, FNYEAQ. DNA for the CDR3: TGTGCCAGCAGCCCTCGGACTAGCGGGGGTTACGAGCAGTACTTC. It is translated as CASSPRTSGGYEQYF.

The chain employs TRBV6-1 and TRBJ2-7; tentatively, D is TRBD2 (6 bases). The germline V gene has CDR1 MNHNS and CDR2 SASEGT. This CDR3 has 14 residues. The V gene lost 3 bases and the J gene lost 0 bases, with 9 bases spanning the gap. CDR3 residues: CASSEGGASYEQYF. Here the CDR3 DNA reads TGTGCCAGCAGTGAGGGAGGCGCCTCCTACGAGCAGTACTTC.

The gene calls are TRBV5-4 and TRBJ2-6, with D tentatively TRBD1 (5 bases). Trimming pared 4 bases from V and 0 bases from J, leaving 11 bases between. CDR3 size: 16 residues. Germline V gene data show CDR1 as SGHNT and CDR2 as YYREEE (reference sequence). CDR3 bases: TGTGCCAGCAGCCGTTTCCAGGGCTCTGGGGCCAACGTCCTGACTTTC. It codes for CASSRFQGSGANVLTF.

The chain has TRBV5-1 and TRBJ2-3; the match to TRBD2 covers 11 bases. The CDR3 extends over 15 amino acids. Germline-derived CDR1 and CDR2 are SGHRS and YFSETQ. V gave up 5 bases and J gave up 2 bases; unmatched junction bases: 4. The CDR3: CASRWGLADTDTQYF. CDR3 DNA: TGCGCCAGCAGGTGGGGACTAGCGGACACAGATACGCAGTATTTT.

The rearrangement uses TRBV7-7 and TRBJ2-1; TRBD2 aligns across 13 bases. Per germline, CDR1 SSHAT and CDR2 FNYEAQ (reference sequence). The V segment lost 6 bases and the J segment 5 bases; nucleotides outside the gene matches: 4. The CDR3 runs to 15 residues. This CDR3 is CASSRGTSGNNEQFF. In DNA form, the CDR3 reads TGTGCCAGCAGTCGAGGGACTAGCGGGAACAATGAGCAGTTCTTC.

V and J are TRBV28 and TRBJ1-5; the D is unclear. V dropped 6 bases and J dropped 7 bases, with 13 bases sitting between them. Germline V gene lookup returns CDR1 MDHEN and CDR2 SYDVKM. The CDR3 is 13 amino acids. CDR3 amino acids: CASRTTQWQPQHF. The CDR3, as DNA: TGTGCCAGCAGAACAACCCAGTGGCAGCCCCAGCATTTT. Based on the CDR3 plus reference TRBV28 and TRBJ1-5, the full variable domain is DVKVTQSSRYLVKRTGEKVFLECVQDMDHENMFWYRQDPGLGLRLIYFSYDVKMKEKGDIPEGYSVSREKKERFSLILESASTNQTSMYLCASRTTQWQPQHFGDGTRLSIL.

About this clone: Within the sample, other DNA sequences also encode this same CDR3. Here the CDR3 reads CASSLTGGYEQYF. DNA of the CDR3: TGTGCCAGCAGCTTAACGGGGGGTTACGAGCAGTACTTC. V gene TRBV7-3 combines with J gene TRBJ2-7, with D possibly matching TRBD2 (6 bases). This CDR3 has 13 amino acids. CDR1 is SGHTA, CDR2 FQGTGA, per germline. V dropped 0 bases and J dropped 4 bases, with 7 bases sitting between them.

The V gene is TRBV5-5, the J gene TRBJ1-1; D gene ambiguous. Deletions cut 0 bases from V and 1 base from J, with 4 bases between. Germline CDR1 reads SGHKS; CDR2 reads YYEKEE (reference sequence). The CDR3 runs to 13 residues. CDR3 protein: CASSLAGNTEAFF. CDR3 sequence (DNA): TGTGCCAGCAGCTTGGCAGGGAACACTGAAGCTTTCTTT.

The chain couples TRBV19 to TRBJ1-1; weak D call: TRBD1 (5 bases). The CDR3 length is 15 residues. V was trimmed by 5 bases and J by 0 bases, leaving 13 bases between them. The germline V gene has CDR1 LNHDA and CDR2 SQIVND (reference sequence). The CDR3 spells CASSQDRFLNTEAFF. Written as DNA, the CDR3 is TGTGCCAGTAGTCAAGACAGATTCTTGAACACTGAAGCTTTCTTT.

This clone was seen more than once but under ten times. The J gene is TRBJ1-2, the V gene TRBV6-5; 7 bases match TRBD1. The CDR3 totals 13 residues. Trimming removed 6 bases from V and 4 bases from J; junction bases left unmatched: 5. Germline V gene sequence: CDR1 MNHEY, CDR2 SVGAGI. The CDR3 region is CASSPGQIYGYTF. The CDR3 DNA follows: TGTGCCAGCAGCCCGGGACAGATCTATGGCTACACCTTC.

This clone was recorded a few times. The V gene is TRBV11-2, the J gene TRBJ2-4; TRBD2 is a possible D gene (5 bases). Trimming took 0 bases from V and 6 from J, leaving 9 bases between them. Germline CDR1 reads SGHAT; CDR2 reads FQNNGV. The CDR3 is made up of 14 amino acids. DNA of the CDR3: TGTGCCAGCAGCTTAGACAGGAGGTTAAACATTCAGTACTTC. It yields the protein CASSLDRRLNIQYF.

This clone was found a few times. The chain couples TRBV29-1 to TRBJ2-1; weak D call: TRBD1 (6 bases). The V gene's germline CDR1 is SQVTM and CDR2 ANQGSEA. The CDR3 loop spans 14 amino acids. Trimming left V 6 bases short and J 8 bases short, with 20 bases between. CDR3 in amino acids: CSVDRQASTDEQFF. CDR3 sequence (DNA): TGCAGCGTGGACCGACAGGCTTCGACCGATGAGCAGTTCTTC.

This clone was recorded once. The chain links TRBV5-4 to TRBJ2-6, with a possible D match to TRBD2 (5 bases). Germline CDR1 and CDR2: SGHNT and YYREEE (reference sequence). The CDR3 is 17 residues long. V was cut by 4 bases and J by 0 bases, with 14 bases left in between. CDR3 in amino acids: CASSLGVGSSGANVLTF. The DNA of the CDR3 is TGTGCCAGCAGCCTGGGAGTGGGGAGCTCTGGGGCCAACGTCCTGACTTTC.

The rearrangement uses TRBV19 and TRBJ2-1; 10 bases are a match to TRBD2. V was pared by 3 bases and J by 9 bases, with 8 bases of the junction left unmatched. The CDR3 consists of 15 residues. Per the germline V gene, CDR1 is LNHDA and CDR2 is SQIVND (reference sequence). CDR3 in DNA: TGTGCCAGTAGTATCAGCGGGACTAGCGTTACTGAGCAGTTCTTC. This gives the protein CASSISGTSVTEQFF.

The count of this clone is one. CDR3 region: CASSLTMRGAYEQYF. In DNA, the CDR3 is TGTGCCAGCAGCTTGACGATGCGGGGGGCCTACGAGCAGTACTTC. The rearrangement links TRBV5-4 to TRBJ2-7; 8 bases line up with TRBD2. Germline V gene lookup returns CDR1 SGHNT and CDR2 YYREEE (reference sequence). CDR3 size: 15 residues. The trim removed 1 base at V and 2 bases at J, leaving 5 bases unmatched.

V is TRBV28 and J is TRBJ1-2; 11 nucleotides line up with TRBD1. CDR1 MDHEN and CDR2 SYDVKM come from the germline V gene. The ends lost 5 bases at V and 4 bases at J; junction bases unmatched: 6. This CDR3 has 15 residues. Here the CDR3 DNA reads TGTGCCAGCAGTCCGGACAGGGGGCTAATCTATGGCTACACCTTC. Residues: CASSPDRGLIYGYTF.

The chain joins TRBV7-3 to TRBJ2-3; 10 bases match TRBD2. The germline V gene encodes CDR1 SGHTA and CDR2 FQGTGA. This CDR3 region has 15 residues. The ends lost 2 bases at V and 6 bases at J; junction bases unmatched: 5. Here the CDR3 reads CASSLQAGGRDTQYF. In DNA, the CDR3 is TGTGCCAGCAGCTTACAAGCGGGAGGGAGGGATACGCAGTATTTT.

The chain links TRBV11-1 to TRBJ2-7; 14 positions match TRBD2. J gave up 0 bases and V 4 bases, and 2 bases lay outside the gene matches. This CDR3 region has 16 residues. CDR1 is SGHAT and CDR2 is FQDESV in the germline V gene (reference sequence). The CDR3 DNA reads TGTGCCAGCAGCTCTGGACTAGCGGGGGGCTCCTACGAGCAGTACTTC. Protein: CASSSGLAGGSYEQYF. The full variable domain, in which reference TRBV11-1 and TRBJ2-7 provide the parts outside the CDR3, is EAEVAQSPRYKITEKSQAVAFWCDPISGHATLYWYRQILGQGPELLVQFQDESVVDDSQLPKDRFSAERLKGVDSTLKIQPAELGDSAMYLCASSSGLAGGSYEQYFGPGTRLTVT.

The chain employs TRBV28 and TRBJ1-6; D is undetermined. Trimming stripped 6 bases from V and 9 bases from J, with 9 bases between. Germline CDR1 and CDR2: MDHEN and SYDVKM. This CDR3 has 12 amino acids. The CDR3 reads CASREGGSPLHF. The CDR3 nucleotides read TGTGCCAGCAGGGAGGGAGGTTCACCCCTCCACTTT.

This chain connects TRBV29-1 to TRBJ2-2, with 8 bases matching TRBD1. Germline V gene data show CDR1 as SQVTM and CDR2 as ANQGSEA. Losses at the gene ends were 6 bases for V and 8 bases for J; bases not matched to a gene: 8. This CDR3 comprises 13 residues. The CDR3 protein is CSVQTGVSGELFF. In DNA form, the CDR3 reads TGCAGCGTACAGACAGGGGTATCGGGGGAGCTGTTTTTT.

The CDR3 sequence: CASSRRQAMGTYGYTF. CDR3 coding DNA: TGTGCCAGCAGTCGAAGACAGGCGATGGGGACCTATGGCTACACCTTC. V and J are TRBV28 and TRBJ1-2; D is possibly TRBD1 (6 bases). Germline loops: CDR1 MDHEN, CDR2 SYDVKM. This CDR3 spans 16 amino acids. Trimming shortened V by 5 bases and J by 4 bases, and 20 bases separated the two germline ends.

V gene TRBV7-8 combines with J gene TRBJ2-5, with a possible D match to TRBD2 (5 bases). Per germline, CDR1 SGHVS and CDR2 FQNEAQ. The CDR3 runs to 14 residues. V lost 0 bases and J 5 bases, leaving 10 bases between the germline ends. CDR3 region: CASSLAGVGETQYF. Written as DNA, the CDR3 is TGTGCCAGCAGCTTAGCCGGGGTTGGGGAGACCCAGTACTTC. Filled out from reference TRBV7-8 and TRBJ2-5, the complete variable domain reads GAGVSQSPRYKVAKRGQDVALRCDPISGHVSLFWYQQALGQGPEFLTYFQNEAQLDKSGLPSDRFFAERPEGSVSTLKIQRTQQEDSAVYLCASSLAGVGETQYFGPGTRLLVL.

This chain connects TRBV5-4 to TRBJ2-1, with TRBD2 identical over 7 bases. J was trimmed by 5 bases and V by 2 bases; bases with no gene match: 7. The CDR3 covers 15 residues. Germline V CDR1 and CDR2: SGHNT, YYREEE (reference sequence). CDR3 loop: CASSLVMSGDNEQFF. In DNA, the CDR3 is TGTGCCAGCAGCTTAGTTATGAGCGGGGACAATGAGCAGTTCTTC.

This clone was observed a few times. This chain uses TRBV3-1 (or the pseudogene TRBV3-2) with TRBJ1-1; no definite D call. Germline CDR1 is LGHDT and CDR2 is YNNKEL (reference sequence). Trimming pared 0 bases from V and 10 bases from J, leaving 15 bases between. This CDR3 region has 14 residues. The CDR3: CASSQDISRVGAFF. As DNA, the CDR3 is TGTGCCAGCAGCCAAGATATAAGTCGGGTGGGAGCTTTCTTT.

This clone was seen a single time. The rearrangement uses TRBV25-1 and TRBJ2-7, with D possibly matching TRBD1 (5 bases). This CDR3 comprises 12 residues. CDR1 and CDR2 from the germline V gene are MGHDK and SYGVNS. The ends were cut back, 9 bases at V and 1 base at J, with 10 bases in the middle. The CDR3 here is CASGRVSYEQYF. As DNA, the CDR3 is TGTGCCAGTGGCAGGGTATCCTACGAGCAGTACTTC.

The genes are TRBV7-9 and TRBJ1-4, with 7 bases lining up with TRBD1. Per the germline V gene, CDR1 is SEHNR and CDR2 is FQNEAQ (reference sequence). CDR3 length equals 13 residues. Germline trimming cut 11 bases from V and 5 bases from J; bases unmatched to any gene: 8. Written as DNA, the CDR3 is TGTGCCGCGAGGGACAGAGCGAATGAAAAACTGTTTTTT. It translates to CAARDRANEKLFF.

The chain employs TRBV27 and TRBJ1-1, with 7 positions matching TRBD1. Trimming removed 4 bases from V and 13 bases from J; junction bases left unmatched: 9. The CDR3 runs 12 residues. Germline values: CDR1 MNHEY, CDR2 SMNVEV (reference sequence). CDR3 residues: CASSSRQGTVFF. The CDR3, as DNA: TGTGCCAGCAGTTCCAGACAGGGTACGGTTTTCTTT.